One and the same sample provided the 5 T cell receptor beta chains below, sequenced in a study of blood T cell repertoires in COVID-19. Repertoires were generated with immunoSEQ multiplex PCR, while TCRdb's copy carries only in-frame clones and drops some. The data show more than 100,000 clones, with over 75% seen just once and around 9.9% held by the top ten. Sequenced sample: peripheral blood. The receptor set was obtained from a man aged 80 or over with acute or convalescent COVID-19.

The chain employs TRBV3-1 (or the pseudogene TRBV3-2) and TRBJ1-6; TRBD1 aligns across 8 bases. Germline CDR1 is LGHDT and CDR2 is YNNKEL (reference sequence). The CDR3 contains 12 residues. Germline trimming cut 6 bases from V and 8 bases from J; bases unmatched to any gene: 0. In nucleotides, the CDR3 is TGTGCCAGCAGGGACAGGGATTCACCCCTCCACTTT. Protein product: CASRDRDSPLHF.

The gene calls are TRBV19 and TRBJ2-3, with D possibly matching TRBD1 (5 bases). Deletions cut 2 bases from V and 2 bases from J, with 11 bases between. Per germline, CDR1 LNHDA and CDR2 SQIVND (reference sequence). The CDR3 consists of 15 residues. CDR3 in amino acids: CASSIKSRDTDTQYF. DNA for the CDR3: TGTGCCAGTAGTATAAAGAGCAGGGACACAGATACGCAGTATTTT. Based on the CDR3 plus reference TRBV19 and TRBJ2-3, the full variable domain is DGGITQSPKYLFRKEGQNVTLSCEQNLNHDAMYWYRQDPGQGLRLIYYSQIVNDFQKGDIAEGYSVSREKKESFPLTVTSAQKNPTAFYLCASSIKSRDTDTQYFGPGTRLTVL.

This clone was recorded once. The rearrangement joins TRBV29-1 to TRBJ2-3; D gene unclear. The CDR3 contains 12 residues. The V gene's germline CDR1 is SQVTM and CDR2 ANQGSEA. V was cut by 3 bases and J by 2 bases, with 6 bases left in between. The CDR3 protein is CSVDRNTDTQYF. In nucleotides, the CDR3 is TGCAGCGTTGACAGGAACACAGATACGCAGTATTTT.

The chain employs TRBV10-3 and TRBJ1-6, with D unresolved. CDR3 length: 12 amino acids. Germline CDR1 reads ENHRY; CDR2 reads SYGVKD. Deletions cut 3 bases from V and 8 bases from J, with 5 bases between. The CDR3 here is CAISERDSPLHF. Here the CDR3 DNA reads TGTGCCATCAGTGAACGGGATTCACCCCTCCACTTT.

The chain has TRBV7-8 and TRBJ2-1; TRBD1 aligns across 9 bases. The CDR3 runs 14 residues. Looked up from germline, CDR1 is SGHVS and CDR2 is FQNEAQ. The V segment lost 4 bases and the J segment 4 bases; nucleotides outside the gene matches: 2. The CDR3 region has the DNA TGTGCCAGCAGCTCCGGGACAGGGTACAATGAGCAGTTCTTC. Its translation is CASSSGTGYNEQFF.